Ten or more counts support the clone carrying this T cell receptor beta chain. This entry belongs to a study of T cell repertoires in cytomegalovirus infection. Via MiXCR, TCRdb re-called the reads, giving one row per CDR3 protein. The table records under 200,000 distinct CDR3 sequences, 8.5% to 10% of them present only once. The CDR3 consists of 13 residues. Germline V gene sequence: CDR1 SGHTA, CDR2 FQGNSA. V shed 5 bases and J shed 11 bases, with 16 bases lying between them. This rearrangement joins TRBV7-2 to TRBJ1-5; the D gene is possibly TRBD1 (6 bases). This TCR derives from a human donor in good health (CMV status not recorded). Some clones in this sample may be carry-over from other donors' samples. Material for sequencing was PBMCs. In DNA form, the CDR3 reads TGTGCCAGCAGCCAAAACGCAGGGGAAGCCCAGCATTTT. It yields the protein CASSQNAGEAQHF.